This TCR beta chain stems from a study of OX40 agonist ivuxolimab in advanced cancers. Study at large: A male proportion of approximately 80% was recorded, with mean age around 62 years and range 23 to 79. Having had anti-PD-1, anti-PD-L1 or anti-CTLA-4 therapy before was allowed, and around 39% had some.

Sequencing was performed with immunoSEQ multiplex PCR; in TCRdb, only in-frame clones are kept and a portion is missing. This table has 70,000 or so clones, 85% to 90% appearing once. Patients were ruled out by autoimmune disease history or systemic immunosuppression. The CDR3 runs 17 residues. CDR1 and CDR2 from the germline V gene are SGHVS and FNYEAQ. After removal of 5 bases from V and 0 bases from J, the junction contained 9 bases not matched to a gene. Comment on this clone: Its specificity is unknown.

Regarding the study as a whole: Dosing at 0.1 to 3.0 mg/kg was accompanied by clonal expansion of CD4+ and CD8+ blood T cells by week 6.

This sample comprised CD4+ or CD8+ T cells sorted from blood, obtained in a trial of the OX40 agonist ivuxolimab. This TCR came from an adult with an advanced solid tumor such as melanoma, head and neck, liver or kidney cancer. The rearrangement joins TRBV7-6 to TRBJ2-3, with 9 positions matching TRBD2. This CDR3 reads CASSGGLAKISTDTQYF. The CDR3 DNA reads TGTGCCAGCAGCGGTGGACTAGCGAAGATAAGCACAGATACGCAGTATTTT.